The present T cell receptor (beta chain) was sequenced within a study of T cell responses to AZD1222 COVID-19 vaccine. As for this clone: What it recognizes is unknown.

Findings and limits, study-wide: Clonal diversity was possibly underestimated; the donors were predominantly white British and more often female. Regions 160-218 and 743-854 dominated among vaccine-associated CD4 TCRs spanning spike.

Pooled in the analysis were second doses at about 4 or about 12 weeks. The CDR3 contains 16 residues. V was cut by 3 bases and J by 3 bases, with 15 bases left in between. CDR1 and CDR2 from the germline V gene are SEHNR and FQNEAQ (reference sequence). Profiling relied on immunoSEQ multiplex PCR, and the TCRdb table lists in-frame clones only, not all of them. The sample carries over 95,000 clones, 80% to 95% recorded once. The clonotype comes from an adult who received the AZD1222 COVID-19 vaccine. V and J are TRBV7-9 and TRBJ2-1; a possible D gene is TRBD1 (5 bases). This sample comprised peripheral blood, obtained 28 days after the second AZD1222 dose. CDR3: CASSFARQGNYNEQFF. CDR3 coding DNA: TGTGCCAGCAGCTTCGCGAGGCAGGGCAACTACAATGAGCAGTTCTTC.